The present entry profiles one T cell receptor (beta chain) with its context. The sample is drawn from a study of blood T cell repertoires in COVID-19. Study summary: Samples of COVID-19 (acute and convalescent) were obtained from the United States, Italy and Spain. T cells, B-cell-depleted T cells, or PBMCs supplied cDNA or gDNA.

Sequenced by immunoSEQ multiplex PCR; TCRdb stores in-frame clones only, minus some. The sample lists 55,000 to 65,000 clones; about nine tenths were seen once. J was trimmed by 3 bases and V by 5 bases; bases with no gene match: 4. Germline V gene sequence: CDR1 MNHGY, CDR2 SAAAGT. This CDR3 has 15 residues. The V and J genes are TRBV6-8 and TRBJ2-7; 13 nucleotides match TRBD2. Sequences were obtained from peripheral blood. The TCR comes from a woman older than 75 with active COVID-19. The CDR3 coding sequence is TGTGCCAGCAGTCCGGGACTAGCGGGACTCTACGAGCAGTACGTC. Its protein is CASSPGLAGLYEQYV.